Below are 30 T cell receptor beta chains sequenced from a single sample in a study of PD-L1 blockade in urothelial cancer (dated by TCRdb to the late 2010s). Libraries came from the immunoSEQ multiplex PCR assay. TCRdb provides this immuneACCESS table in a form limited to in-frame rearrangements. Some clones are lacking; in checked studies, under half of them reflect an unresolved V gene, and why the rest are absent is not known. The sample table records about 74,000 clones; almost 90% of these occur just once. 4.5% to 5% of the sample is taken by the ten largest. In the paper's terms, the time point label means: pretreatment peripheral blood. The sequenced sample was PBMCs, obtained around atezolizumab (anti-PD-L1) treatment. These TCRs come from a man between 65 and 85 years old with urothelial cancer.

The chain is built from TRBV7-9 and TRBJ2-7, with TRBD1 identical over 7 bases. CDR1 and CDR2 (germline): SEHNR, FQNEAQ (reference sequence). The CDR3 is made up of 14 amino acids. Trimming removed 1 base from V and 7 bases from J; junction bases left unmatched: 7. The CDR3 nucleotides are TGTGCCAGCAGCTTAGAGACAGGGATGAGGGAGCAGTACTTC. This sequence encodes CASSLETGMREQYF.

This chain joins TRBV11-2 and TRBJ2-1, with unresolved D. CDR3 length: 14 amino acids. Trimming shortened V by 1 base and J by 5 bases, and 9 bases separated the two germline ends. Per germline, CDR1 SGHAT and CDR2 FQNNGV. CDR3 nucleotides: TGTGCCAGCAGCTTAGTCCAGGATAACAATGAGCAGTTCTTC. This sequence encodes CASSLVQDNNEQFF.

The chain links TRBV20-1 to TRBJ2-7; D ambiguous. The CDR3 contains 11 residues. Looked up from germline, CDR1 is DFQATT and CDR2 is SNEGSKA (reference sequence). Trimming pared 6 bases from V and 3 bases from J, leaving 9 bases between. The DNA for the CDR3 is TGCAGTGCACCCCTCGGCTACGAGCAGTACTTC. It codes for CSAPLGYEQYF.

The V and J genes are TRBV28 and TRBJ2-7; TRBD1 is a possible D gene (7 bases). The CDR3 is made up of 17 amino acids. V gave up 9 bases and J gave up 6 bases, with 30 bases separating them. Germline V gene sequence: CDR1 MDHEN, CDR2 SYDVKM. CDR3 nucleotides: TGTGCCAGTTACGGCCCGGGGGCATCTAGGGGGCGAATCGAGCAGTACTTC. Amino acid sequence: CASYGPGASRGRIEQYF.

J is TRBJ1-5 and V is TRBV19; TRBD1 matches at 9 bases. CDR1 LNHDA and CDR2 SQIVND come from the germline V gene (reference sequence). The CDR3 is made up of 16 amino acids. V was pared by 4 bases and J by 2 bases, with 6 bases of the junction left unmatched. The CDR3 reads CASSTRTGVGNQPQHF. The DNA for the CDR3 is TGTGCCAGTAGTACGCGGACAGGGGTAGGCAATCAGCCCCAGCATTTT.

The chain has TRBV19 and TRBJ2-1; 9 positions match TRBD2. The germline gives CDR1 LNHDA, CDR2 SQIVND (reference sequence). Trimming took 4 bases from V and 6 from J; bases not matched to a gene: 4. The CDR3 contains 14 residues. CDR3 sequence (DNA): TGTGCCAGTAGTACCGGGACTAGCTTCAATGAGCAGTTCTTC. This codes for CASSTGTSFNEQFF.

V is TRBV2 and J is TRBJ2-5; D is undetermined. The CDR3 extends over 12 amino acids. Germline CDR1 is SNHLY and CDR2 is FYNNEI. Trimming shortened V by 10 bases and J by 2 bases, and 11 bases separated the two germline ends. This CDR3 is CANAKEQETQYF. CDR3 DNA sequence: TGTGCCAATGCTAAAGAACAAGAGACCCAGTACTTC.

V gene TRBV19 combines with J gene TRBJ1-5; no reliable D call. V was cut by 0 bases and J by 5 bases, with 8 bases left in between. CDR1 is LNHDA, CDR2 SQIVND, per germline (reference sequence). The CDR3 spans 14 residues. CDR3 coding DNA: TGTGCCAGTAGTATAGATAGGGAGCATCAGCCCCAGCATTTT. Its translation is CASSIDREHQPQHF.

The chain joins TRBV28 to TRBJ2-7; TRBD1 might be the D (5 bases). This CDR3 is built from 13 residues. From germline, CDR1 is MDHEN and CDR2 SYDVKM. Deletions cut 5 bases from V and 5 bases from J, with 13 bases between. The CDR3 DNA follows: TGTGCCAGCAGTATAGACAGTGCCCACGAGCAGTACTTC. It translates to CASSIDSAHEQYF. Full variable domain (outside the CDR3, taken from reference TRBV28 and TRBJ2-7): DVKVTQSSRYLVKRTGEKVFLECVQDMDHENMFWYRQDPGLGLRLIYFSYDVKMKEKGDIPEGYSVSREKKERFSLILESASTNQTSMYLCASSIDSAHEQYFGPGTRLTVT.

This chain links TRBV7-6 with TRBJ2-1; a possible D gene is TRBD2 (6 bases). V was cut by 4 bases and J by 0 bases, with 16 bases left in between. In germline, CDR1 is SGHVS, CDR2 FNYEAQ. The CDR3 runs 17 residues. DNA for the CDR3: TGTGCCAGCAGCTCCTCCTTAGCGGTGAGCTCCTACAATGAGCAGTTCTTC. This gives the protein CASSSSLAVSSYNEQFF.

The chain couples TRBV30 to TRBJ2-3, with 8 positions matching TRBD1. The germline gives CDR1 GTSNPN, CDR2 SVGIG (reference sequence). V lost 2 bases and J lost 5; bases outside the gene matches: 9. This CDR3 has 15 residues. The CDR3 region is CAWSLSDRVVDTQYF. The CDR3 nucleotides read TGTGCCTGGAGTCTATCGGACAGGGTGGTAGATACGCAGTATTTT.

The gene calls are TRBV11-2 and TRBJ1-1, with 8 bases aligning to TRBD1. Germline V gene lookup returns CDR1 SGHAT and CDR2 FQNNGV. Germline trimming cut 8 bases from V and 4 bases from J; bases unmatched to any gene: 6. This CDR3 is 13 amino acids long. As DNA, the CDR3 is TGTGCCAGCGGGATGACAGGGGCCACTGAAGCTTTCTTT. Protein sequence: CASGMTGATEAFF. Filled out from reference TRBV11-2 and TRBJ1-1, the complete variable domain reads EAGVAQSPRYKIIEKRQSVAFWCNPISGHATLYWYQQILGQGPKLLIQFQNNGVVDDSQLPKDRFSAERLKGVDSTLKIQPAKLEDSAVYLCASGMTGATEAFFGQGTRLTVV.

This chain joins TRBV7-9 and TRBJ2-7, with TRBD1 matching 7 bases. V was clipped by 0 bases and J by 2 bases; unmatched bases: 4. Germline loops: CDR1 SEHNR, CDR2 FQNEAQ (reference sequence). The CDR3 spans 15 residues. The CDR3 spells CASSLARTGPYEQYF. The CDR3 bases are TGTGCCAGCAGCTTAGCTAGGACAGGCCCCTACGAGCAGTACTTC.

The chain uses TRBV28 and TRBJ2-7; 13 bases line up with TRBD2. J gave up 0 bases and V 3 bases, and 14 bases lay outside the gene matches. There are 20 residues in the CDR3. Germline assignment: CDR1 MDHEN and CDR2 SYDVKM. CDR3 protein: CASSFLLTSGRLSASYEQYF. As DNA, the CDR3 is TGTGCCAGCAGTTTTTTGCTGACTAGCGGGAGGTTGTCCGCCTCCTACGAGCAGTACTTC. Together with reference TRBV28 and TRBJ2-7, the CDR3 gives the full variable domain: DVKVTQSSRYLVKRTGEKVFLECVQDMDHENMFWYRQDPGLGLRLIYFSYDVKMKEKGDIPEGYSVSREKKERFSLILESASTNQTSMYLCASSFLLTSGRLSASYEQYFGPGTRLTVT.

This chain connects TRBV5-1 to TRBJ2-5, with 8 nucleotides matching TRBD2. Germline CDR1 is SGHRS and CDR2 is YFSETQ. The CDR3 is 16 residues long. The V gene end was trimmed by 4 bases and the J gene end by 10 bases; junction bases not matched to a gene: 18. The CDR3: CASSPQRLALQGIQYF. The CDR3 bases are TGCGCCAGCAGCCCCCAACGACTAGCGCTCCAAGGGATCCAGTACTTC.

In DNA, the CDR3 is TGTGCCAGCAGTTACTTTCCGTCGAGCTCCTACGAGCAGTACTTC. It translates to CASSYFPSSSYEQYF. V usage is TRBV6-5 and J usage is TRBJ2-7; D is unresolved. V lost 1 base and J 0 bases, leaving 10 bases between the germline ends. The CDR3 runs to 15 residues. Germline-derived CDR1 and CDR2 are MNHEY and SVGAGI.

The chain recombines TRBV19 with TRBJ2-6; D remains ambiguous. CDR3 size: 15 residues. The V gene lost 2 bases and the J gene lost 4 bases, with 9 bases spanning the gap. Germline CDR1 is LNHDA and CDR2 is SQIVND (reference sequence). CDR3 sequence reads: CASSISASGANVLTF. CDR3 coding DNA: TGTGCCAGTAGTATAAGCGCATCAGGGGCCAACGTCCTGACTTTC.

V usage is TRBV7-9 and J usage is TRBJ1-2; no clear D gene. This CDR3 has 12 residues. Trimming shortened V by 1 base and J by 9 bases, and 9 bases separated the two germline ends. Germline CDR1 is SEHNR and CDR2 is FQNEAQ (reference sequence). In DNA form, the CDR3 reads TGTGCCAGCAGCTTAGGCGACATTCGCTACACCTTC. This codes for CASSLGDIRYTF.

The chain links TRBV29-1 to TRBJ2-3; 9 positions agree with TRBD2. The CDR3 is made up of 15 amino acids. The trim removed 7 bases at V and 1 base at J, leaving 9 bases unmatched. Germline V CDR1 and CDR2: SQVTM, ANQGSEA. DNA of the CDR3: TGCAGCGGAGCGGGAGTAGCGGGAGGCACAGATACGCAGTATTTT. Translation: CSGAGVAGGTDTQYF.

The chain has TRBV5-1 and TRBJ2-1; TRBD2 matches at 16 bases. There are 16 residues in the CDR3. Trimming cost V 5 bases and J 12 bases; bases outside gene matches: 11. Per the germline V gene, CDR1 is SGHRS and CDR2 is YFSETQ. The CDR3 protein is CASRPPGLAGGRRQFF. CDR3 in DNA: TGCGCCAGCAGGCCTCCGGGACTAGCGGGAGGGAGGAGGCAGTTCTTC. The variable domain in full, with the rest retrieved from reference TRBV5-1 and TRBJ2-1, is KAGVTQTPRYLIKTRGQQVTLSCSPISGHRSVSWYQQTPGQGLQFLFEYFSETQRNKGNFPGRFSGRQFSNSRSEMNVSTLELGDSALYLCASRPPGLAGGRRQFFGPGTRLTVL.

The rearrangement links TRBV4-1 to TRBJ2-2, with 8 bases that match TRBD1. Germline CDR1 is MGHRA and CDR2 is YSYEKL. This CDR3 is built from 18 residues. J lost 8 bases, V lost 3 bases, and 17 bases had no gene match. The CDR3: CASSQSTQGAAYIGELFF. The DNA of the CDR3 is TGCGCCAGCAGCCAGTCTACTCAGGGGGCAGCGTATATTGGGGAGCTGTTTTTT.

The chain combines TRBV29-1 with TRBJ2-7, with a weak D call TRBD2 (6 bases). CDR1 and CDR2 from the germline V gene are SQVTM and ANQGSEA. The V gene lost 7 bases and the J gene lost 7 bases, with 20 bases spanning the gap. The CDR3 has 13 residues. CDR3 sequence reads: CSALGLLRGEQYF. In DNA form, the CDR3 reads TGCAGCGCACTGGGACTCCTTCGGGGAGAGCAGTACTTC.

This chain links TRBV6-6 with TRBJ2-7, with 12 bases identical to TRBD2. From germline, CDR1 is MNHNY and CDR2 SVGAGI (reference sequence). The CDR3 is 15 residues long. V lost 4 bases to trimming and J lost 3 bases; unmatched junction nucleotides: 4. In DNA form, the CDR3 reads TGTGCCAGCAGTTTCGGACTAGCGGGGAACTACGAGCAGTACTTC. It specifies CASSFGLAGNYEQYF.

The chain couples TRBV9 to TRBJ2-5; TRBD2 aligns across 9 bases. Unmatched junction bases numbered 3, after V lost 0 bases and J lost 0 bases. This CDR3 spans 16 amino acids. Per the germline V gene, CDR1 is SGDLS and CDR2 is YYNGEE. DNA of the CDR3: TGTGCCAGCAGCGTAGGCGGGAGGGTGGACCAAGAGACCCAGTACTTC. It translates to CASSVGGRVDQETQYF.

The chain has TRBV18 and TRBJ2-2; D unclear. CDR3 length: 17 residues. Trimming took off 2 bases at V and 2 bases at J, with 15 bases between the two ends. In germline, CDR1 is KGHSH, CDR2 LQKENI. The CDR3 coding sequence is TGTGCCAGCTCACCATATAGGAGTGCCCGTAACACCGGGGAGCTGTTTTTT. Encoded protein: CASSPYRSARNTGELFF.

CDR3 in DNA: TGTGCCAGCAGTGCACCGGGACTAGGAATGACGGGTACGCAGTATTTT. Its protein product is CASSAPGLGMTGTQYF. The genes are TRBV6-1 and TRBJ2-3; 8 nucleotides line up with TRBD2. This CDR3 has 16 amino acids. Germline V gene lookup returns CDR1 MNHNS and CDR2 SASEGT. V was pared by 4 bases and J by 8 bases, with 14 bases of the junction left unmatched.

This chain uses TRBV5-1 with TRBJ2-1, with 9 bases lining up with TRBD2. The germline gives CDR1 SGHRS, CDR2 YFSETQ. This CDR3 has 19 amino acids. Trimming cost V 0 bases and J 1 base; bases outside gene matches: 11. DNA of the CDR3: TGCGCCAGCAGCTTGGTAGGGACTAGCCTTATGGGGTCCTACAATGAGCAGTTCTTC. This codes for CASSLVGTSLMGSYNEQFF.

The CDR3 DNA reads as TGTGCCAGCAGCGTGGTGGGTGGCGGAAGCTCCTACAATGAGCAGTTCTTC. Translated, it gives CASSVVGGGSSYNEQFF. This chain joins TRBV9 and TRBJ2-1; D is ambiguous. The CDR3 is 17 amino acids. V gave up 2 bases and J gave up 0 bases, with 15 bases separating them. CDR1 and CDR2 from the germline V gene are SGDLS and YYNGEE.

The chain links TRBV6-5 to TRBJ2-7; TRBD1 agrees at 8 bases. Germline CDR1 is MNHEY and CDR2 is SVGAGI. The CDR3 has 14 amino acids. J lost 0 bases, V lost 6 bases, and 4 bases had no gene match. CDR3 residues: CASSQGALSYEQYF. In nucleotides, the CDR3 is TGTGCCAGCAGCCAGGGGGCCCTCTCCTACGAGCAGTACTTC.

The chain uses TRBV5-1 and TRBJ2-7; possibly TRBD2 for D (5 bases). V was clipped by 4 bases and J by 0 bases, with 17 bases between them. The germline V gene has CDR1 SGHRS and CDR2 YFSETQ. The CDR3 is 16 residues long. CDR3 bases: TGCGCCAGCAGCCCCGACCCCTCCGGGAACTCCTACGAGCAGTACTTC. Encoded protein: CASSPDPSGNSYEQYF.